This T cell receptor (beta chain) was recovered during a study of blood T cell repertoires in COVID-19. Germline V gene data show CDR1 as MNHNY and CDR2 as SVGAGI (reference sequence). Trimming took 6 bases from V and 4 from J, leaving 12 bases between them. The CDR3 has 13 residues. Method: immunoSEQ multiplex PCR; TCRdb's copy keeps in-frame clones and lacks some. The sample lists some 200,000 clones, about 80% occurring once. This TCR came from a man aged 30-40 years with active or convalescent COVID-19. Material: peripheral blood. The chain links TRBV6-6 to TRBJ2-5; D gene uncertain. The CDR3 region has the DNA TGTGCCAGCAGCCGCCGAATCGGAGAGACCCAGTACTTC. It translates to CASSRRIGETQYF.